The 11 T cell receptor beta chains reported below all come from one sample, sequenced in a study of human T cells and chemical hapten exposure. Via MiXCR, TCRdb re-called the RACE reads, giving one row per CDR3 protein. The table has about 160,000 distinct CDR3 sequences, roughly a quarter seen once. As to time point: patch test 3, about 24 weeks after DPC sensitization. Treatment specified: therapeutic diphenylcyclopropenone sensitization with weekly scalp DPC. Specimen: whole blood, collected in connection with sensitization to the hapten diphenylcyclopropenone (DPC). These receptors were taken from a woman in her late teens or twenties with alopecia areata. Some clones in this sample may be carry-over from other donors' samples.

In the case of this clonotype: Germline and junction disagree at one end, which may indicate a read error. The chain joins TRBV20-1 to TRBJ2-1, with TRBD2 matching 7 bases. Germline loops: CDR1 DFQATT, CDR2 SNEGSKA (reference sequence). The CDR3 covers 13 residues. The CDR3 DNA is TGCAGTGCAAGGGGACTACAATACAATAAGCAGTTCTTC. Encoded protein: CSARGLQYNKQFF.

J is TRBJ1-1 and V is TRBV7-2; no reliable D call. CDR1 is SGHTA and CDR2 is FQGNSA in the germline V gene. V was shortened by 1 base and J by 6 bases, with 18 bases between the two germline ends. The CDR3 has 16 residues. CDR3 residues: CASSLDSGFSRAEAFF. CDR3 DNA sequence: TGTGCCAGCAGCTTAGATTCTGGGTTCAGTAGGGCTGAAGCTTTCTTT. Filled out from reference TRBV7-2 and TRBJ1-1, the complete variable domain reads GAGVSQSPSNKVTEKGKDVELRCDPISGHTALYWYRQSLGQGLEFLIYFQGNSAPDKSGLPSDRFSAERTGGSVSTLTIQRTQQEDSAVYLCASSLDSGFSRAEAFFGQGTRLTVV.

The gene calls are TRBV29-1 and TRBJ2-7, with 7 bases aligning to TRBD2. In germline, CDR1 is SQVTM, CDR2 ANQGSEA. This CDR3 has 12 amino acids. After removal of 7 bases from V and 2 bases from J, the junction contained 5 bases not matched to a gene. The CDR3 region has the DNA TGCAGCGCTGCTAGCGGACCCTACGAGCAGTACTTC. Translation gives CSAASGPYEQYF.

This chain joins TRBV11-2 and TRBJ1-2; 8 nucleotides line up with TRBD1. Germline V CDR1 and CDR2: SGHAT, FQNNGV. The CDR3 totals 14 residues. Trimming removed 3 bases from V and 6 bases from J; junction bases left unmatched: 6. CDR3 residues: CASSLSDRANGYTF. The CDR3 nucleotides are TGTGCCAGCAGCTTGTCGGACAGGGCGAATGGCTACACCTTC.

The chain employs TRBV10-3 and TRBJ1-2; D gene unclear. V was clipped by 6 bases and J by 4 bases, with 9 bases between them. The germline V gene has CDR1 ENHRY and CDR2 SYGVKD. This CDR3 is 12 amino acids long. CDR3 DNA sequence: TGTGCCATCAGCCGGGAGTCCTATGGCTACACCTTC. It specifies CAISRESYGYTF.

This clonotype was recorded a few times. The chain joins TRBV6-6 to TRBJ2-1, with 10 positions matching TRBD1. Per the germline V gene, CDR1 is MNHNY and CDR2 is SVGAGI (reference sequence). The junction had 4 bases not matched to a gene; V was cut back by 4 bases and J by 1 base. The CDR3 length is 16 residues. The CDR3 DNA follows: TGTGCCAGCAGTTGGACAGGGGGGGCGTCCTACAATGAGCAGTTCTTC. Protein: CASSWTGGASYNEQFF.

The sample holds a few counts of this clonotype. The gene calls are TRBV7-2 and TRBJ2-7, with a tentative D call TRBD1 (5 bases). The CDR3 is 15 amino acids. V lost 3 bases to trimming and J lost 1 base, with 13 bases between them. Germline V gene sequence: CDR1 SGHTA, CDR2 FQGNSA. Here the CDR3 DNA reads TGTGCCAGCAGCTTGGGCCTGGACAAATCCTACGAGCAGTACTTC. Its protein product is CASSLGLDKSYEQYF.

This clonotype was counted between two and nine times. The chain carries TRBV12-3 or TRBV12-4 and TRBJ2-7, with 9 bases matching TRBD1. The CDR3 runs 16 residues. Unmatched junction bases numbered 15, after V lost 7 bases and J lost 5 bases. The CDR3 sequence: CASTTSRDRDSHEQYF. Here the CDR3 DNA reads TGTGCCAGCACCACGTCCCGGGACAGGGATTCCCACGAGCAGTACTTC.

This clonotype has more than one count but fewer than ten. The chain has TRBV12-3 or TRBV12-4 and TRBJ1-5; D is ambiguous. V lost 5 bases and J 3 bases, leaving 8 bases between the germline ends. The CDR3 spans 13 residues. CDR3 in amino acids: CASSRKNNQPQHF. As DNA, the CDR3 is TGTGCCAGCAGTAGAAAGAACAATCAGCCCCAGCATTTT.

As DNA, the CDR3 is TGTGCCAGCAGCTTCACGGGACAGATGAACACTGAAGCTTTCTTT. Its protein is CASSFTGQMNTEAFF. The chain has TRBV7-3 and TRBJ1-1; 7 nucleotides align to TRBD1. Germline trimming cut 3 bases from V and 0 bases from J; bases unmatched to any gene: 4. This CDR3 is 15 amino acids long. The germline gives CDR1 SGHTA, CDR2 FQGTGA. The complete variable domain, with remaining parts taken from reference TRBV7-3 and TRBJ1-1, reads GAGVSQTPSNKVTEKGKYVELRCDPISGHTALYWYRQSLGQGPEFLIYFQGTGAADDSGLPNDRFFAVRPEGSVSTLKIQRTERGDSAVYLCASSFTGQMNTEAFFGQGTRLTVV.

Only a few counts were recorded for this clonotype. This sequence joins TRBV29-1 and TRBJ2-1; TRBD2 matches at 9 bases. V was pared by 4 bases and J by 12 bases, with 7 bases of the junction left unmatched. This CDR3 contains 12 residues. Germline CDR1 and CDR2: SQVTM and ANQGSEA. CDR3 sequence (DNA): TGCAGCGTTGTAGCGGGAGCCCCAGGGCAGTTCTTC. The encoded protein is CSVVAGAPGQFF.